One sample yielded the 20 T cell receptor beta chains listed below, sequenced in a study of blood T cell repertoires in COVID-19. Sequenced by immunoSEQ multiplex PCR; TCRdb stores in-frame clones only, minus some. The data show some 82,000 clones, with around 83% seen just once and approximately 39% held by the top ten. Material: peripheral blood. The receptors shown here come from a man older than 75 with active or convalescent COVID-19.

The gene calls are TRBV27 and TRBJ2-1; 12 bases match TRBD2. Looked up from germline, CDR1 is MNHEY and CDR2 is SMNVEV (reference sequence). V lost 3 bases to trimming and J lost 8 bases; unmatched junction nucleotides: 8. CDR3 length: 16 amino acids. The CDR3 DNA sequence: TGTGCCAGCAGTTTCCTAGCGGGGGGGAATGTCGATGAGCAGTTCTTC. Protein sequence: CASSFLAGGNVDEQFF.

J is TRBJ2-7 and V is TRBV28; 8 nucleotides line up with TRBD2. The CDR3 sequence is 14 residues long. V lost 4 bases and J lost 5; bases outside the gene matches: 7. CDR1 and CDR2 (germline): MDHEN, SYDVKM. CDR3 region: CASSSGTRAHEQYF. CDR3 DNA sequence: TGTGCCAGCAGTTCCGGGACTAGGGCCCACGAGCAGTACTTC.

This chain uses TRBV19 with TRBJ2-2, with D tentatively TRBD1 (6 bases). Trimming took off 5 bases at V and 7 bases at J, with 29 bases between the two ends. Germline CDR1 is LNHDA and CDR2 is SQIVND (reference sequence). The CDR3 is 19 residues long. The CDR3 reads CASSPTGYYSSVLFGELFF. The CDR3 nucleotides read TGTGCCAGTAGTCCGACAGGATACTACTCGAGTGTTTTATTCGGGGAGCTGTTTTTT.

The gene calls are TRBV18 and TRBJ2-3; 9 bases align to TRBD1. The junction had 9 bases not matched to a gene; V was cut back by 10 bases and J by 4 bases. The V gene's germline CDR1 is KGHSH and CDR2 LQKENI. This CDR3 region has 14 residues. The CDR3 sequence: CATRDRVGADTQYF. Here the CDR3 DNA reads TGTGCCACCCGGGACAGGGTCGGGGCAGATACGCAGTATTTT.

The V call is TRBV5-1, the J call TRBJ1-6; possibly TRBD1 for D (5 bases). Trimming cost V 4 bases and J 7 bases, with 15 bases left between them. This CDR3 has 15 residues. CDR1 is SGHRS, CDR2 YFSETQ, per germline. The CDR3 spells CASSPLDSRNSPLHF. The CDR3 DNA reads TGCGCCAGCAGCCCCTTAGACAGTAGGAATTCACCCCTCCACTTT.

A few counts support this clone. This sequence joins TRBV25-1 and TRBJ1-2; the D gene is possibly TRBD1 (6 bases). The V and J ends lost 3 bases and 6 bases respectively, with 8 bases between them. CDR3 length equals 12 residues. CDR1 and CDR2 (germline): MGHDK, SYGVNS. Here the CDR3 DNA reads TGTGCCAGCAGTGATTGGACAGATGGCTACACCTTC. Translating gives CASSDWTDGYTF.

This chain uses TRBV5-1 with TRBJ2-3; 16 nucleotides agree with TRBD2. Germline CDR1 reads SGHRS; CDR2 reads YFSETQ. The V gene end was trimmed by 3 bases and the J gene end by 7 bases; junction bases not matched to a gene: 5. The length of the CDR3 is 16 residues. CDR3 sequence: CASSSGTSGRVNTQYF. The CDR3 DNA reads as TGCGCCAGCAGCTCTGGGACTAGCGGGAGGGTTAATACGCAGTATTTT.

The chain recombines TRBV18 with TRBJ2-1; 9 bases agree with TRBD2. The CDR3 consists of 19 residues. The J segment lost 2 bases and the V segment lost 2 bases, leaving 13 bases of the junction unmatched. Germline assignment: CDR1 KGHSH and CDR2 LQKENI. CDR3 DNA: TGTGCCAGCTCACCATTCGCGGGAGGGCCCTTAGACCCCTACAATGAGCAGTTCTTC. This translates into CASSPFAGGPLDPYNEQFF.

The V gene is TRBV30, the J gene TRBJ1-1; the match to TRBD1 covers 7 bases. The CDR3 has 16 residues. The germline V gene encodes CDR1 GTSNPN and CDR2 SVGIG (reference sequence). Trimming at V came to 8 bases and at J to 0 bases, leaving 15 bases not matched to a gene. The CDR3: CATNLRQGQMNTEAFF. The CDR3, as DNA: TGTGCCACCAACCTTCGACAGGGCCAAATGAACACTGAAGCTTTCTTT. Using reference TRBV30 and TRBJ1-1 for the parts outside the CDR3, the full variable domain is SQTIHQWPATLVQPVGSPLSLECTVEGTSNPNLYWYRQAAGRGLQLLFYSVGIGQISSEVPQNLSASRPQDRQFILSSKKLLLSDSGFYLCATNLRQGQMNTEAFFGQGTRLTVV.

V is TRBV5-4 and J is TRBJ2-1; the match to TRBD2 covers 14 bases. V was clipped by 4 bases and J by 3 bases; unmatched bases: 3. The CDR3 runs to 16 residues. Per the germline V gene, CDR1 is SGHNT and CDR2 is YYREEE (reference sequence). CDR3 protein: CASSPGLAGVYNEQFF. The CDR3 DNA reads TGTGCCAGCAGCCCGGGACTAGCGGGAGTCTACAATGAGCAGTTCTTC.

This clone was counted only a few times. The rearrangement uses TRBV29-1 and TRBJ2-1; 10 bases are a match to TRBD2. The CDR3 consists of 17 residues. The germline V gene encodes CDR1 SQVTM and CDR2 ANQGSEA. Trimming removed 6 bases from V and 0 bases from J; junction bases left unmatched: 11. CDR3 DNA sequence: TGCAGCGTCCCAAGGAGTAGCGGGGGGAACTCCTACAATGAGCAGTTCTTC. Translation: CSVPRSSGGNSYNEQFF.

This chain uses TRBV12-3 or TRBV12-4 with TRBJ1-2, with 9 positions matching TRBD1. The CDR3 consists of 13 residues. V shed 6 bases, J shed 8 bases, and the junction held 7 bases outside the gene matches. The DNA for the CDR3 is TGTGCCAGCAGCCGGGACAGGGTAATCGGCTACACCTTC. It yields the protein CASSRDRVIGYTF.

This chain connects TRBV28 to TRBJ2-2; 9 bases align to TRBD2. CDR3 length: 16 amino acids. V lost 1 base and J lost 3; bases outside the gene matches: 3. Germline CDR1 MDHEN, CDR2 SYDVKM. The CDR3 loop is CASSLLPSGDTGELFF. The CDR3 nucleotides read TGTGCCAGCAGTTTATTGCCTAGCGGGGACACCGGGGAGCTGTTTTTT.

This CDR3 reads CASSLTSGWYNEQFF. The CDR3 coding sequence is TGTGCCAGCAGCTTGACTAGCGGGTGGTACAATGAGCAGTTCTTC. The V gene is TRBV7-9, the J gene TRBJ2-1; the match to TRBD2 covers 10 bases. The junction had 3 bases not matched to a gene; V was cut back by 3 bases and J by 4 bases. Germline assignment: CDR1 SEHNR and CDR2 FQNEAQ (reference sequence). The CDR3 has 15 amino acids.

The chain carries TRBV14 and TRBJ2-3; 7 bases agree with TRBD1. The CDR3 is 15 residues long. Germline values: CDR1 SGHDN, CDR2 FVKESK. With V trimmed by 4 bases and J by 6 bases, 10 bases remained unmatched. CDR3 region: CASSPLIRGRDTQYF. The CDR3 DNA follows: TGTGCCAGCAGCCCCCTGATTAGGGGGCGTGATACGCAGTATTTT.

The chain employs TRBV10-3 and TRBJ2-7; maybe TRBD2 (6 bases). The CDR3 contains 16 residues. Trimming cost V 5 bases and J 1 base, with 18 bases left between them. Germline assignment: CDR1 ENHRY and CDR2 SYGVKD. The DNA for the CDR3 is TGTGCCATCAGTCTGGACTATTCCTCAGGGTCCTACGAGCAGTACTTC. It translates to CAISLDYSSGSYEQYF.

The gene calls are TRBV5-5 and TRBJ1-2; a possible D gene is TRBD1 (6 bases). This CDR3 is built from 19 residues. The germline V gene has CDR1 SGHKS and CDR2 YYEKEE (reference sequence). V was shortened by 0 bases and J by 1 base, with 22 bases between the two germline ends. CDR3 bases: TGTGCCAGCAGCTTGGTGGACCCGACAGGCGCTGAGAATAACTATGGCTACACCTTC. Protein product: CASSLVDPTGAENNYGYTF.

This chain uses TRBV3-1 (or the pseudogene TRBV3-2) with TRBJ2-2; TRBD2 agrees at 7 bases. The CDR3 runs 18 residues. The V segment lost 0 bases and the J segment 0 bases; nucleotides outside the gene matches: 7. Germline loops: CDR1 LGHDT, CDR2 YNNKEL (reference sequence). The CDR3 region is CASSQDQGGASNTGELFF. The CDR3 DNA reads as TGTGCCAGCAGCCAAGATCAGGGAGGGGCATCGAACACCGGGGAGCTGTTTTTT.

CDR3 in amino acids: CASTPSGSQETQYF. DNA for the CDR3: TGTGCCAGTACCCCCAGCGGGAGTCAAGAGACCCAGTACTTC. J is TRBJ2-5 and V is TRBV19, with 8 positions matching TRBD2. J lost 2 bases, V lost 7 bases, and 6 bases had no gene match. This CDR3 spans 14 amino acids. Germline assignment: CDR1 LNHDA and CDR2 SQIVND (reference sequence). Based on the CDR3 plus reference TRBV19 and TRBJ2-5, the full variable domain is DGGITQSPKYLFRKEGQNVTLSCEQNLNHDAMYWYRQDPGQGLRLIYYSQIVNDFQKGDIAEGYSVSREKKESFPLTVTSAQKNPTAFYLCASTPSGSQETQYFGPGTRLLVL.

The V gene is TRBV30, the J gene TRBJ1-2; D is undetermined. Germline V CDR1 and CDR2: GTSNPN, SVGIG (reference sequence). The ends were cut back, 0 bases at V and 8 bases at J, with 13 bases in the middle. The CDR3 loop spans 13 amino acids. In nucleotides, the CDR3 is TGTGCCTGGAGTGTTACGGGAATGGGAGGCTACACCTTC. It encodes CAWSVTGMGGYTF.